One T cell receptor (beta chain) is described in this entry. What it recognizes is unknown. The data were taken from a study of cytomegalovirus exposure and HLA in healthy donors. The primer mix had 60 Vbeta and 13 Jbeta primers. Per the authors' pipeline: There were around 80 million unique TCR beta chains by a later count, and 10 million to 12 million of them were shared. Profiling relied on immunoSEQ multiplex PCR, and the TCRdb table lists in-frame clones only, not all of them. The D gene and trimming were derived from the DNA, and the V and J assignments and clone size from that table. The sample holds about 120,000 clones, around 68% seen once. Study results and limitations: Sequence variants that were highly shared formed a cluster that was likely a sequencing artifact. In a later analysis, across HLA loci, associated TCR counts were highest for DRB1, lowest for HLA-C. It emerged from a later analysis that several of the most significant clusters appeared to be linked to common viral pathogens.

CDR3 length: 15 residues. CDR1 MNHNS and CDR2 SASEGT come from the germline V gene. V lost 6 bases and J lost 4; bases outside the gene matches: 10. The clonotype was recovered from a middle-aged man in good health and CMV-seropositive. The V gene is TRBV6-1, the J gene TRBJ1-1; 8 bases are a match to TRBD1. Sequenced material: PBMCs. CDR3 sequence (DNA): TGTGCCAGCAGGCCAGGGGGCGAGCATAGCACTGAAGCTTTCTTT. It codes for CASRPGGEHSTEAFF.